The T cell receptor beta chain described here comes from a study of cytomegalovirus exposure and HLA in healthy donors. Study-level information: Of around 410 genotyped donors, roughly 81% grouped in the Caucasian-associated ancestry cluster. Study outcomes and limitations: Associated with HLA alleles at 0.05 false discovery rate in a later analysis were 17,000 or so TCR beta sequences. Available immune exposure information was restricted to CMV serostatus only.

The CDR3 has 14 residues. V lost 1 base to trimming and J lost 3 bases; unmatched junction nucleotides: 2. CDR1 is SGHDT and CDR2 is YYEEEE in the germline V gene. This clone was picked up a small number of times. The target antigen is unknown. The PCR used 60 Vbeta and 13 Jbeta primers. This table comes from immunoSEQ multiplex PCR, and its TCRdb copy is limited to in-frame clones, with some not included. This table holds 60,000 to 75,000 clones, 55% to 70% found once. The sequenced sample consisted of PBMCs. The V call is TRBV5-6, the J call TRBJ2-3; the match to TRBD2 covers 7 bases. This receptor was taken from a woman aged 45-65 years in good health and CMV-seronegative. The CDR3 DNA is TGTGCCAGCAGCTTGACTAGCGAGACAGATACGCAGTATTTT. Translating gives CASSLTSETDTQYF.